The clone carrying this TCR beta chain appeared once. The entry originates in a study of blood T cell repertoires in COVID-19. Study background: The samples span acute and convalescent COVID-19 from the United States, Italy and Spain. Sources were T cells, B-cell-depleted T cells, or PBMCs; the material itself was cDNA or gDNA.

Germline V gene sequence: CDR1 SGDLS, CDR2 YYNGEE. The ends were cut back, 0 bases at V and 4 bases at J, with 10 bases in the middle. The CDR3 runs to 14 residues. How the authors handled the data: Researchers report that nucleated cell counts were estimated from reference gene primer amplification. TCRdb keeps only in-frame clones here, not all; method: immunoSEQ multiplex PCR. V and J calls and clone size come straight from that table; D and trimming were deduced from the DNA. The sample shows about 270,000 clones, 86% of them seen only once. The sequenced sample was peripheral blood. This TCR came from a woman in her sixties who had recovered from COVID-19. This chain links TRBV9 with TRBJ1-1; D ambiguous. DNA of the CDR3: TGTGCCAGCAGCGTAGGGTCCCGGGGCACTGAAGCTTTCTTT. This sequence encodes CASSVGSRGTEAFF.